A selection of T cell receptor beta chains follows, all from one sample in a study of shared clonotypes between healthy human individuals. Sequencing used immunoSEQ multiplex PCR; TCRdb keeps in-frame clones, though not all of them. Here the sample spans a few million clones, more than 90% being singletons. Sequencing used naive CD4+ T cells sorted from blood. The receptor source for this set is a man younger than 30 in good health. Both conserved end residues are part of each CDR3. The order of the fields is J gene, clone size, V gene, D gene, CDR3 DNA, CDR3 protein. D genes are given only for firm matches. Not all rows give a size; the values are once, few, many and, for expanded clones, a class.

TRBJ1-5 NA TRBV28 NA TGTGCCAGCAGCTTGGGAAATAGCAATCAGCCCCAGCATTTT CASSLGNSNQPQHF
TRBJ2-3 once TRBV28 NA TGTGCCAGCAGTTTAAGGACGCCTGGCACAGATACGCAGTATTTT CASSLRTPGTDTQYF
TRBJ2-5 NA TRBV7-7 TRBD1 TGTGCTAGCAGCTCCGGGGACAGGGGGACGGAGACCCAGTACTTC CASSSGDRGTETQYF
TRBJ2-7 NA TRBV6-1 TRBD2 TGTGCCAGCAGTGCAGCGGGAGCTAACTACGAGCAGTACTTC CASSAAGANYEQYF
TRBJ2-7 NA TRBV18 NA TGTGCCAGCTCACTCTCAGACACCCGCGAGCAGTACTTC CASSLSDTREQYF
TRBJ1-5 NA TRBV15 NA TGTGCCACCAGTGCGGGGGTTAGCAATCAGCCCCAGCATTTT CATSAGVSNQPQHF
TRBJ2-1 NA TRBV7-9 NA TGTGCCAGCAGCTTTTCTGGACGGTCTCAGTTCTTC CASSFSGRSQFF
TRBJ2-3 NA TRBV2 NA TGTGCCAGCCTTAGGGCAGATACGCAGTATTTT CASLRADTQYF
TRBJ2-1 NA TRBV6-5 TRBD2 TGTGCCAGCAGTCGTGGGACTAGCGGGAGTAATGAGCAGTTCTTC CASSRGTSGSNEQFF
TRBJ1-5 once TRBV30 NA TGTGCCTGGAGCAATGGTGGTCAGCCCCAGCATTTT CAWSNGGQPQHF
TRBJ1-1 NA TRBV10-1 NA TGCGCCAGCCAAGGGAGGGGGGGGATGAACACTGAAGCTTTCTTT CASQGRGGMNTEAFF
TRBJ1-1 once TRBV6-5 NA TGTGCCAGCCGGGCCAGGGATGCTGAAGCTTTCTTT CASRARDAEAFF
TRBJ1-6 NA TRBV30 NA TGTGCCTGGAGGAGAATACGATCACCCCTCCACTTT CAWRRIRSPLHF
TRBJ1-2 once TRBV5-1 NA TGCGCCAGCAGCTTGTCGGACAGCGCCTATGGCTACACCTTC CASSLSDSAYGYTF
TRBJ1-1 once TRBV5-1 NA TGCGCCAGCAGCTTGACAGGTGTTCGAACTGAAGCTTTCTTT CASSLTGVRTEAFF
TRBJ2-1 NA TRBV5-1 NA TGCGCCAGCATAGGACCCTGGGGAACTGAGCAGTTCTTC CASIGPWGTEQFF
TRBJ2-1 NA TRBV9 TRBD1 TGTGCCAGCAGCGTCGCAGGGGGCTTTAGCTCCTACAATGAGCAGTTCTTC CASSVAGGFSSYNEQFF
TRBJ2-7 NA TRBV2 NA TGTGCCAGCAGTGAAAAGGACCGCTCCTACGAGCAGTACTTC CASSEKDRSYEQYF
TRBJ2-7 NA TRBV6-1 TRBD2 TGTGCCAGCAGTGCGCCTAGCGGGAGGAGCTCCTACGAGCAGTACTTC CASSAPSGRSSYEQYF
TRBJ2-7 NA TRBV7-8 NA TGTGCCAGCAGCTTAGTTTGGACACACGAGCAGTACTTC CASSLVWTHEQYF
TRBJ2-7 NA TRBV23-1 TRBD2 TGCGCCAGCAGCACCATACAGGGTCCCCCGGGACTAGCGGTCGAGCAGTACTTC CASSTIQGPPGLAVEQYF
TRBJ2-7 NA TRBV6-1 NA TGTGCCAGCAGTTTACAGGGAGGTGTCTACGAGCAGTACTTC CASSLQGGVYEQYF
TRBJ2-3 NA TRBV5-1 NA TGCGCCAGCACCCCAGGGAGCACAGATACGCAGTATTTT CASTPGSTDTQYF
TRBJ2-7 NA TRBV21-1 NA TGTGCCAGCCGACCGCTGGGCCGGCCCGACGAGCAGTACTTC CASRPLGRPDEQYF
TRBJ2-1 NA TRBV19 NA TGTGCCAGTAGTATAGGCGCAGGGGACTACAATGAGCAGTTCTTC CASSIGAGDYNEQFF
TRBJ2-2 NA TRBV28 TRBD1 TGTGCCAGCAGTTTAGGTAGGACAGGCGCCGGGGAGCTGTTTTTT CASSLGRTGAGELFF
TRBJ2-5 NA TRBV7-8 NA TGTGCCAGCAGCTTAAGGGGGGGAGAAGAGACCCAGTACTTC CASSLRGGEETQYF
TRBJ2-7 NA TRBV12-5 TRBD1 TGTGCTAGTGGTTCGAGGACAGGGGTTGTGAACGAGCAGTACTTC CASGSRTGVVNEQYF
TRBJ2-7 NA TRBV5-6 TRBD2 TGTGCCAGCAGCCCCCTAGGGACTAGCGGCTCCTACGAGCAGTACTTC CASSPLGTSGSYEQYF
TRBJ1-2 NA TRBV5-6 TRBD1 TGTGCCAGCAGCTCGGGGGGACAGGGCTATGGCTACACCTTC CASSSGGQGYGYTF
TRBJ2-2 NA TRBV7-2 TRBD2 TGTGCCAGCAGGCCAACTAGCGGGATCCTCACCGGGGAGCTGTTTTTT CASRPTSGILTGELFF
TRBJ2-7 NA TRBV30 NA TGTGCCTGGAGTACCCGGGCTCGGGAGCAGTACTTC CAWSTRAREQYF
TRBJ2-7 NA TRBV5-4 NA TGTGCCAGCAGCTTGCCCGGGTACGGCTCCTACGAGCAGTACTTC CASSLPGYGSYEQYF
TRBJ1-5 NA TRBV9 NA TGTGCCAGCAGCGTAGGGTATAATAGCAATCAGCCCCAGCATTTT CASSVGYNSNQPQHF
TRBJ2-4 once TRBV4-1 TRBD1 TGCGCCAGCAGCCAACTCGGACAGGGAGACATTCAGTACTTC CASSQLGQGDIQYF
TRBJ2-1 NA TRBV7-7 NA TGTGCTAGCAGCCCCCACCCTAGGGGCAATGAGCAGTTCTTC CASSPHPRGNEQFF